The present T cell receptor (beta chain) was sequenced within a study of T cells expressing NK-cell markers. Whole-study findings and limits: Clones of NKG2C+ T cells that had expanded were of unclear HCMV specificity.

The germline gives CDR1 SGHRS, CDR2 YFSETQ. The CDR3 extends over 16 amino acids. As to this clonotype: Its antigen is still unknown.

TCRdb re-called the 5' RACE reads, yielding one record per CDR3 amino acid sequence without DNA. The repertoire table contains about half a million distinct CDR3 sequences. This sequence was found in a woman aged 50 to 60 in good health. The chain couples TRBV5-1 to TRBJ2-2; the TCRdb call, TRBD1, lacks DNA for checking. Sequencing was performed on blood T cells: a sorted CD56 or NKG2C T cell subset, CD4+ or CD8+ T cells, or bulk PBMC T cells (not recorded which). The CDR3 sequence: CASSLEGTPNTGELFF.